This T cell receptor (beta chain) was observed in a study of T cells in localized non-small cell lung cancer. Study-wide results and limits: Adjacent lung exhibited a median of 57 among the 100 most abundant tumor clones. The greatest T cell clonality was found in uninvolved adjacent lung (higher than in tumor). Density of T cells in blood, when higher, went with longer overall survival.

CDR1 and CDR2 from the germline V gene are SQVTM and ANQGSEA. The CDR3 is 14 amino acids. V lost 7 bases to trimming and J lost 0 bases; unmatched junction nucleotides: 5. In the case of this clone: The target antigen is unknown.

Clones were sequenced by immunoSEQ multiplex PCR, and TCRdb holds only the in-frame ones, with some missing. The table includes 25,000 to 30,000 clones, about four fifths detected once. The V call is TRBV29-1, the J call TRBJ2-1; 8 nucleotides match TRBD1. The sequences come from peripheral blood mononuclear cells, collected before any cancer treatment. The clonotype originates from a man aged 40-75 years with stage III lung adenocarcinoma. CDR3 loop: CSAWTGSSYNEQFF. Here the CDR3 DNA reads TGCAGCGCCTGGACAGGGAGCTCCTACAATGAGCAGTTCTTC.